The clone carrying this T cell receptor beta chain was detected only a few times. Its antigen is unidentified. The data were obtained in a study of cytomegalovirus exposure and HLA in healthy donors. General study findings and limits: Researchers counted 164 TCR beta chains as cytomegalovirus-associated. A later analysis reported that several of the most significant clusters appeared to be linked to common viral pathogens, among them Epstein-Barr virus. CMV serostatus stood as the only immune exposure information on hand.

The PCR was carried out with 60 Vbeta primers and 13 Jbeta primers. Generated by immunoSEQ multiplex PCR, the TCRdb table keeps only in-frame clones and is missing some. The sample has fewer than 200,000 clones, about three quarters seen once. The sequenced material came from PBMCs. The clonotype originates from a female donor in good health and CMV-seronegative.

CDR3 coding DNA: TGTGCCAGCACCCAAGGGGGTCGGACAGGGCCTCTGGACGAGCAGTACTTC. Translation gives CASTQGGRTGPLDEQYF. The V gene is TRBV7-9, the J gene TRBJ2-7; 8 nucleotides match TRBD1. From germline, CDR1 is SEHNR and CDR2 FQNEAQ (reference sequence). The CDR3 contains 17 residues. V was clipped by 7 bases and J by 5 bases; unmatched bases: 19.